The entry below gives a single T cell receptor beta chain sequence along with its context. There are a few counts of this clone. The antigen it recognizes is unknown. The sample holds no much larger clone one base away, and base qualities are not on file. This sample was taken from a study of T cell changes during pregnancy in multiple sclerosis (dated by TCRdb to the late 2010s). Context from the whole study: The study examined how the T cell repertoire changed over the course of pregnancy in women with multiple sclerosis.

The receptor library was made with the immunoSEQ multiplex PCR assay. TCRdb re-hosts the immuneACCESS table, in-frame sequences only. Its copies lack some clones; in the studies checked, an unresolved V gene accounts for under half of them, and the cause for the rest is not known. This sample lists tens of thousands of clones; roughly 94% were detected once. The ten largest clonotypes hold around 0.91% of the sample. Trimming takes 0 bases from V and 4 bases from J, and the germline ends sit 7 bases apart. CDR1 and CDR2 were assigned from the germline V gene as MRHNA and SNTAGT. Inclusive of the bounding cysteine and phenylalanine, the CDR3 is 14 residues long. The retained sequence is limited to the CDR3, 42 bases, with the frame set at the first base.

Rearrangement joined TRBV6-4 to TRBJ1-5; the D segment could be TRBD1, given 5 matching bases. The material was peripheral blood, obtained in the second trimester of pregnancy. The source of this sequence is a female donor in good health, enrolled as a control in a pregnancy study. The CDR3 corresponds to CASSDSGENQPQHF. Read as DNA, the sequence is TGTGCCAGCAGTGACTCAGGGGAAAATCAGCCCCAGCATTTT.